This entry features one T cell receptor (beta chain) sequence. The germline V gene encodes CDR1 MDHEN and CDR2 SYDVKM. There are 17 residues in the CDR3. V shed 1 base and J 5 bases; nucleotides not matched to a gene: 9. These data originate in a study of shared T cell receptors in the human thymus. Sequencing used immunoSEQ multiplex PCR; TCRdb keeps in-frame clones, though not all of them. Among about 500,000 clones listed, about four fifths were seen once. These data also featured in a second study, about human thymus T cells. From that paper: The donors were infants in Finland with congenital heart defects, otherwise immunologically healthy. Thymic tissue was derived from resections collected during corrective heart surgery. It looked as if thymic and blood repertoires used V and J genes in a biased way. Thymic TCR repertoires of unrelated people reportedly overlapped highly.

The chain has TRBV28 and TRBJ2-3; 10 bases line up with TRBD2. The source material was thymocytes. This clonotype was obtained from a boy in the first two years of life with a congenital heart defect. Written as DNA, the CDR3 is TGTGCCAGCAGTTTATTTAGGCTAGCGGGAGTCAAAGATACGCAGTATTTT. Its protein is CASSLFRLAGVKDTQYF. The full variable domain, its missing parts supplied by reference TRBV28 and TRBJ2-3, is DVKVTQSSRYLVKRTGEKVFLECVQDMDHENMFWYRQDPGLGLRLIYFSYDVKMKEKGDIPEGYSVSREKKERFSLILESASTNQTSMYLCASSLFRLAGVKDTQYFGPGTRLTVL.